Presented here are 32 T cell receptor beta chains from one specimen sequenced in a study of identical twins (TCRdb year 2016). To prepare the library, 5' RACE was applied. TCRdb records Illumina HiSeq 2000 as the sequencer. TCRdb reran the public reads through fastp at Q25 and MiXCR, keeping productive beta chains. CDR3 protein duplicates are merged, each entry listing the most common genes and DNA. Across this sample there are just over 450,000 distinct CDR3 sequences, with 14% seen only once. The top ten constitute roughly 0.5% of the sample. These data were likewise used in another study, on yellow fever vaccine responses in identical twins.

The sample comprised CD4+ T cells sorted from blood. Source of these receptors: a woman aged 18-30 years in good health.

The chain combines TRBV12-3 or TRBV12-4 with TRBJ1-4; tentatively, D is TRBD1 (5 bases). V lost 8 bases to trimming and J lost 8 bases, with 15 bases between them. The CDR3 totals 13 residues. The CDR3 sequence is CASCKSEGEKLFF. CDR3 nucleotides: TGTGCCAGCTGCAAGTCGGAGGGGGAAAAACTGTTTTTT.

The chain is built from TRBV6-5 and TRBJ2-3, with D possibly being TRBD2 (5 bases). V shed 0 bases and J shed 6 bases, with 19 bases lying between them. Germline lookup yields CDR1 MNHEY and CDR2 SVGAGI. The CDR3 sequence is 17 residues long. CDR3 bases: TGTGCCAGCAGTTACTCGATTCTAGCAGTCCTGTCTGATACGCAGTATTTT. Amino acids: CASSYSILAVLSDTQYF.

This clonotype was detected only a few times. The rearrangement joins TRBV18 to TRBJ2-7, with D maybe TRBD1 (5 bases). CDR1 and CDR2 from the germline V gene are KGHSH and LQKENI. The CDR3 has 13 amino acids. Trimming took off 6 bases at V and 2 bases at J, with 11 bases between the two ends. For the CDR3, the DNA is TGTGCCAGCTCGCACGACAGAACCTACGAGCAGTACTTC. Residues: CASSHDRTYEQYF.

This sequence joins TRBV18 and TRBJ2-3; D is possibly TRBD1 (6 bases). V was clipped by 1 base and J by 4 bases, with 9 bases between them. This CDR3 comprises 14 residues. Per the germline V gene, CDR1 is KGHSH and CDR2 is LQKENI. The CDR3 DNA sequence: TGTGCCAGCTCACCACGACAGGAGTCAGATACGCAGTATTTT. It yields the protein CASSPRQESDTQYF.

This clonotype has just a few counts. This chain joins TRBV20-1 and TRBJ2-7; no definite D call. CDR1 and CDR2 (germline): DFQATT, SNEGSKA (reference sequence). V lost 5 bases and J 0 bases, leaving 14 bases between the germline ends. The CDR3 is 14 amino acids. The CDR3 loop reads CSASPAGYSYEQYF. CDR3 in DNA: TGCAGTGCTTCTCCCGCCGGCTACTCCTACGAGCAGTACTTC.

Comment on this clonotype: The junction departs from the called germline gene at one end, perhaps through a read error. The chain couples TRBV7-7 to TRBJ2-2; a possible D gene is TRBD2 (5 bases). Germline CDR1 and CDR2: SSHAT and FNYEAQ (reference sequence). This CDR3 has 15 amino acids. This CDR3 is CASSPLAGNTGELFF. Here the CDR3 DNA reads TGTGCTAGCAGCCCCCTGGCGGGGAACACCGGGGAGCTGTTTTTT.

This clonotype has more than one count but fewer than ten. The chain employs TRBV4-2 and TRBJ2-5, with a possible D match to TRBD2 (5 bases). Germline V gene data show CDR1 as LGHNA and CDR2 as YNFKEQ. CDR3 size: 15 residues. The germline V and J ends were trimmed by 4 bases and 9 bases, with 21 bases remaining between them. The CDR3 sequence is CASSRENGISGAQYF. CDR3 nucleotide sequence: TGTGCCAGCAGCCGCGAGAACGGGATCTCCGGAGCCCAGTACTTC.

The CDR3 nucleotides are TGCAGCGTTGGTGGTAAGGTCTACGAGCAGTACTTC. Amino acid sequence: CSVGGKVYEQYF. J is TRBJ2-7 and V is TRBV29-1; D not resolved. Trimming stripped 4 bases from V and 3 bases from J, with 10 bases between. The CDR3 consists of 12 residues. Germline assignment: CDR1 SQVTM and CDR2 ANQGSEA.

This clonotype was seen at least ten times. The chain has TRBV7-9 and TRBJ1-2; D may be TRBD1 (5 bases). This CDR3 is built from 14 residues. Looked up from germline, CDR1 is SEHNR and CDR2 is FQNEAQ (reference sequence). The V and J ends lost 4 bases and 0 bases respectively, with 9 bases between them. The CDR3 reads CASSSRTSNYGYTF. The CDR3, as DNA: TGTGCCAGCAGCTCCCGGACATCTAACTATGGCTACACCTTC.

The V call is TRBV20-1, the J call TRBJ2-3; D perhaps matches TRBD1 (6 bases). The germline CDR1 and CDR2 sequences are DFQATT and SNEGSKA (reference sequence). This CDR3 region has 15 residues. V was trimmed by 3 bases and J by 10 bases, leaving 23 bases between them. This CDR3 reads CSAREAGARFGAQYF. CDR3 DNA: TGCAGTGCTAGGGAAGCAGGGGCCAGGTTTGGGGCGCAGTATTTT.

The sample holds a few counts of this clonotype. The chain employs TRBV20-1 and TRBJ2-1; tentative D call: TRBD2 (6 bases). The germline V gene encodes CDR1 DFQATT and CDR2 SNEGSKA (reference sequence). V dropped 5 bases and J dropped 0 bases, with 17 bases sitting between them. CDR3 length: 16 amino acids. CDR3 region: CSAPVSSGSSYNEQFF. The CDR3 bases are TGCAGTGCTCCCGTCAGTAGCGGTAGCTCCTACAATGAGCAGTTCTTC.

CDR3 amino acids: CASSLGQDNYEQYF. The CDR3, as DNA: TGTGCCAGTAGCCTGGGACAGGACAACTACGAGCAGTACTTC. The chain carries TRBV19 and TRBJ2-7; 8 positions match TRBD1. Looked up from germline, CDR1 is LNHDA and CDR2 is SQIVND (reference sequence). V shed 6 bases and J 3 bases; nucleotides not matched to a gene: 7. The CDR3 extends over 14 amino acids.

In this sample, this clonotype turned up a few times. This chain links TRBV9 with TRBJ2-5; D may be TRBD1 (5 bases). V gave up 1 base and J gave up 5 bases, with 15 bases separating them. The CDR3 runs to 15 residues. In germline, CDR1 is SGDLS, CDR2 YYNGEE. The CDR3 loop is CASSVNPGNGETQYF. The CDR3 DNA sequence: TGTGCCAGCAGCGTAAACCCAGGGAACGGTGAGACCCAGTACTTC. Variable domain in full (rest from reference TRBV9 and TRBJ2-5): DSGVTQTPKHLITATGQRVTLRCSPRSGDLSVYWYQQSLDQGLQFLIQYYNGEERAKGNILERFSAQQFPDLHSELNLSSLELGDSALYFCASSVNPGNGETQYFGPGTRLLVL.

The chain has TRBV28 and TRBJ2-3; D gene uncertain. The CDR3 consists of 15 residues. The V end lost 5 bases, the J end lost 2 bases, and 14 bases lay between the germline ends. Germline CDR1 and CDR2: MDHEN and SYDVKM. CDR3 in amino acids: CASSTWGSPTDTQYF. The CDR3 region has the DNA TGTGCCAGCAGTACGTGGGGAAGCCCCACAGATACGCAGTATTTT.

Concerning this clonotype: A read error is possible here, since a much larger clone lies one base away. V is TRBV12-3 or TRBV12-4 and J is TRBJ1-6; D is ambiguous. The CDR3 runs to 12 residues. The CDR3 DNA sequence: TGTGCCAGAAGTTCCAGTTATTCACCCCTCCACTTT. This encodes CARSSSYSPLHF.

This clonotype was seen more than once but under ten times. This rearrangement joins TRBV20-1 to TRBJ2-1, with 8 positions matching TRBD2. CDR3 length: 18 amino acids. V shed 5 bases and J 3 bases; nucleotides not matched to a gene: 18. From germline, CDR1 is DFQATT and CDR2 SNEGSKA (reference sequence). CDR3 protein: CSAPFQSIEREFYNEQFF. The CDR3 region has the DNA TGCAGTGCTCCTTTCCAGTCTATAGAGCGGGAGTTCTACAATGAGCAGTTCTTC.

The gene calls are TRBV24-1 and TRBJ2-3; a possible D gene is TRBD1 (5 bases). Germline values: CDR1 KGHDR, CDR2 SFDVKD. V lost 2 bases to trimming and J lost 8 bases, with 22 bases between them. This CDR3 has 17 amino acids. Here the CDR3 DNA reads TGTGCCACCAGTGATTCTCTCGACGGACCAAGTGGGGCTACGCAGTATTTT. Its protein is CATSDSLDGPSGATQYF.

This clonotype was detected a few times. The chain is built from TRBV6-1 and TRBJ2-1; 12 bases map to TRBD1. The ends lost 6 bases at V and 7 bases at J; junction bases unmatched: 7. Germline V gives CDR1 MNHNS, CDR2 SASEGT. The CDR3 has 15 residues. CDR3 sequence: CASRIRDRGLNEQFF. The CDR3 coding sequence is TGTGCCAGCAGAATCCGGGACAGGGGGCTAAATGAGCAGTTCTTC.

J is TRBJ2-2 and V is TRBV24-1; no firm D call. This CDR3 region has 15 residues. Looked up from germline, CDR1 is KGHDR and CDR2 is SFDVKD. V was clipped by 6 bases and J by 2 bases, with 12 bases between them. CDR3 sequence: CATSRAEHNTGELFF. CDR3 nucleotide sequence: TGTGCCACCAGTCGTGCAGAACACAACACCGGGGAGCTGTTTTTT.

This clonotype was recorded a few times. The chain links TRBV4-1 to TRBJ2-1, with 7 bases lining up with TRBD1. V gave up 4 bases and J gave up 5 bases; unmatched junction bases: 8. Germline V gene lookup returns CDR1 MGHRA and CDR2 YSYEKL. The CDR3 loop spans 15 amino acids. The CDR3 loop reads CASSLGTANNNEQFF. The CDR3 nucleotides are TGCGCCAGCAGCCTCGGGACAGCGAACAACAATGAGCAGTTCTTC.

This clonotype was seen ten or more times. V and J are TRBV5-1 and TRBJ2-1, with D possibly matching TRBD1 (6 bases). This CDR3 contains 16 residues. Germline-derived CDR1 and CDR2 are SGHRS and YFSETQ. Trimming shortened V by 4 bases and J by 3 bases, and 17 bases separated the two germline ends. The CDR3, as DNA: TGCGCCAGCAGCCCCGGACAGAAAAACAACTACAATGAGCAGTTCTTC. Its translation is CASSPGQKNNYNEQFF. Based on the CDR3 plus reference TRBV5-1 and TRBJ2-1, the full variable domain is KAGVTQTPRYLIKTRGQQVTLSCSPISGHRSVSWYQQTPGQGLQFLFEYFSETQRNKGNFPGRFSGRQFSNSRSEMNVSTLELGDSALYLCASSPGQKNNYNEQFFGPGTRLTVL.

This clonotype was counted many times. As DNA, the CDR3 is TGTGCCAGCAGTCAACAGTTGGGCGCCGGGGAGCTGTTTTTT. Protein sequence: CASSQQLGAGELFF. The chain uses TRBV12-3 or TRBV12-4 and TRBJ2-2; D gene unclear. The V and J ends lost 5 bases and 6 bases respectively, with 13 bases between them. This CDR3 region has 14 residues.

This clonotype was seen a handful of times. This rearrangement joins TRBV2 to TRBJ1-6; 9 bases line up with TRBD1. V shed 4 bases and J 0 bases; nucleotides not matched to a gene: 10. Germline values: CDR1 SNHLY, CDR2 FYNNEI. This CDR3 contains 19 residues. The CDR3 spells CASSGRDRVSSSYNSPLHF. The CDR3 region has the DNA TGTGCCAGCAGTGGCCGGGACAGGGTGTCGAGCTCCTATAATTCACCCCTCCACTTT.

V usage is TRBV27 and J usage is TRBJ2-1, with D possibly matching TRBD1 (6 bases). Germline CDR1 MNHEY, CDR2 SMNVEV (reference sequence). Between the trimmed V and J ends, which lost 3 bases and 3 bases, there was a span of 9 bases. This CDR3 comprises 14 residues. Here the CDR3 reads CASSFRGYYNEQFF. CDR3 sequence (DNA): TGTGCCAGCAGTTTCAGGGGATACTACAATGAGCAGTTCTTC.

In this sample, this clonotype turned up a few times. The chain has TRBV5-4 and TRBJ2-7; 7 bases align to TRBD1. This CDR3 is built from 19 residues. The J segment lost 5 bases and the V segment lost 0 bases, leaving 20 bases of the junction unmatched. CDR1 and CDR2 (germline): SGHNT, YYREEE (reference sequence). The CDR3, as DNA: TGTGCCAGCAGCTTGGTTGCCGTAGCAGGGGGTAATGACCTGAACGAGCAGTACTTC. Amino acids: CASSLVAVAGGNDLNEQYF.

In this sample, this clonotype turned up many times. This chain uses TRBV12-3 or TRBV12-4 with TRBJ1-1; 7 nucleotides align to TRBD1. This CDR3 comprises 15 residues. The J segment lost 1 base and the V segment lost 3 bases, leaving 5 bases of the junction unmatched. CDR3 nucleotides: TGTGCCAGCAGTTTGCAGGGGGGTAAGAACACTGAAGCTTTCTTT. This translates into CASSLQGGKNTEAFF.

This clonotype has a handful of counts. CDR3 amino acids: CASSSPRRDTQYF. CDR3 DNA sequence: TGTGCCAGCAGTTCCCCTCGGAGGGATACGCAGTATTTT. The V call is TRBV28, the J call TRBJ2-3, with a tentative D call TRBD2 (5 bases). The germline V and J ends were trimmed by 4 bases and 6 bases, with 11 bases remaining between them. Germline V gives CDR1 MDHEN, CDR2 SYDVKM. CDR3 length equals 13 residues.

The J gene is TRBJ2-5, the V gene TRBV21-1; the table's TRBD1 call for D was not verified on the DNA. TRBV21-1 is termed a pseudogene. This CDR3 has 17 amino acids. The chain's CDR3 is CASSKSGWGAPGETQYF. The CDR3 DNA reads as TGTGCCAGCAGCAAGAGCGGTTGGGGGGCACCTGGCGAGACCCAGTACTTC.

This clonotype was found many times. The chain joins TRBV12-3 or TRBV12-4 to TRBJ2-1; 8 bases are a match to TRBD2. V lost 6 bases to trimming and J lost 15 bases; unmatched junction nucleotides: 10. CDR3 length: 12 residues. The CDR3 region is CASSSPAGAGFF. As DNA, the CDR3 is TGTGCCAGCAGCTCACCAGCGGGAGCGGGGTTCTTC.

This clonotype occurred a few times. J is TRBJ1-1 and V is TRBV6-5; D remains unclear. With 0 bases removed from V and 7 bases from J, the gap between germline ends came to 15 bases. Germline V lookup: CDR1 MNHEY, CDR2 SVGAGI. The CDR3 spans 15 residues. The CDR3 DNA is TGTGCCAGCAGTTACTCGCCGGGAGGACCGATTGAAGCTTTCTTT. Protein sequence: CASSYSPGGPIEAFF.

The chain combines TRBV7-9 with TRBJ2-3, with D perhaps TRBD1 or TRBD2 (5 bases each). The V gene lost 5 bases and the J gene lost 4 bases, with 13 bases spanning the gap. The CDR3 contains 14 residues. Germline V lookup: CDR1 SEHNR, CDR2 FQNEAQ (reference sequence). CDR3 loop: CASSKHEGPDTQYF. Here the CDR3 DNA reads TGTGCCAGCAGCAAGCACGAGGGACCAGATACGCAGTATTTT.

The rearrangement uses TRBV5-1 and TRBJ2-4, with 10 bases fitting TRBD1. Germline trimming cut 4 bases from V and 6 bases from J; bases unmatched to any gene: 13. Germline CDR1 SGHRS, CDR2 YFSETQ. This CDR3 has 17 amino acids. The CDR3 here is CASSAWTGGYPRNIQYF. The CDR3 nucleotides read TGCGCCAGCAGCGCCTGGACAGGGGGTTATCCTAGAAACATTCAGTACTTC.